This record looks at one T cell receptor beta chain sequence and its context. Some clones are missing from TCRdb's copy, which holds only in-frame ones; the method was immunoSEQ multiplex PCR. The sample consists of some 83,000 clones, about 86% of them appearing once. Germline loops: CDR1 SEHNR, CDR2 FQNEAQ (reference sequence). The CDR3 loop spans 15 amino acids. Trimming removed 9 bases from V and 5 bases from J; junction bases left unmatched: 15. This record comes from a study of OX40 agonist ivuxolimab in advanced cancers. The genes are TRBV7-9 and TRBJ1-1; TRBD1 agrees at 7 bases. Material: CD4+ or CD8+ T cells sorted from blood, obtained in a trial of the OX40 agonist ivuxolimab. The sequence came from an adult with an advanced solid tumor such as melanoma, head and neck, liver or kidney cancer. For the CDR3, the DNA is TGTGCCAGTACCCAGGGGGGTCGGGGTGTAACTGAAGCTTTCTTT. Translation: CASTQGGRGVTEAFF. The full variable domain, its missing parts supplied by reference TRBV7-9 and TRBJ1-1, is DTGVSQNPRHKITKRGQNVTFRCDPISEHNRLYWYRQTLGQGPEFLTYFQNEAQLEKSRLLSDRFSAERPKGSFSTLEIQRTEQGDSAMYLCASTQGGRGVTEAFFGQGTRLTVV.